This T cell receptor beta chain is drawn from a study of cytomegalovirus exposure and HLA in healthy donors. Study details: It was reported in a later analysis that the same platform had been used for the 120 or so validation repertoires as for the 666 first-cohort repertoires.

Clones were sequenced by immunoSEQ multiplex PCR, and TCRdb holds only the in-frame ones, with some missing. The sample yields tens of thousands of clones, under 95% seen once. The germline V and J ends were trimmed by 0 bases and 6 bases, with 12 bases remaining between them. This CDR3 contains 13 residues. Germline V gives CDR1 GTSNPN, CDR2 SVGIG (reference sequence). Findings of the study overall: Most TCR sequences were uncommon, yet certain public TCRs appeared in many donors. Later, an analysis found that TCR clusters from the first cohort tended to co-occur in the roughly 120 validation repertoires. In vitro work confirmed that three CMV-associated chains recognize CMV antigens.

A word on this clone: Antigen specificity is unknown.

The chain employs TRBV30 and TRBJ2-7; D might be TRBD2 (6 bases). The sequence was obtained from a man between 18 and 35 years old in good health and CMV-seronegative. The sequencing sample was made of PBMCs. Here the CDR3 DNA reads TGTGCCTGGAGTGTTATCGCGGAGGGCGAGCAGTACTTC. Translated: CAWSVIAEGEQYF.